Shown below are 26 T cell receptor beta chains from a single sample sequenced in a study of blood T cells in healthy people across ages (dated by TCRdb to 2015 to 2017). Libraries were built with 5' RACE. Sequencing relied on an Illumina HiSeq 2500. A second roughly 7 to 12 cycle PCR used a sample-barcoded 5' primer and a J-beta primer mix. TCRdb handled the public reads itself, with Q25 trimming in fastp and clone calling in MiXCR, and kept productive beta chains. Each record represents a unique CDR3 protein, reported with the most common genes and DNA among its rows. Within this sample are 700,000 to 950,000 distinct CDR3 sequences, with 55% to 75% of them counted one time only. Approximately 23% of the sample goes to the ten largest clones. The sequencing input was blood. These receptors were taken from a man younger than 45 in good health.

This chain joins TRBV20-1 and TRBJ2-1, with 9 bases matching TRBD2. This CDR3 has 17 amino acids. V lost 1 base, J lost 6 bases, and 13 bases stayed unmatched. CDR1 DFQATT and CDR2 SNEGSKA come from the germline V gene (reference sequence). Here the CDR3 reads CSARGIAGEILSNEQFF. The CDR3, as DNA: TGCAGTGCTAGAGGGATAGCGGGAGAGATTTTAAGCAATGAGCAGTTCTTC.

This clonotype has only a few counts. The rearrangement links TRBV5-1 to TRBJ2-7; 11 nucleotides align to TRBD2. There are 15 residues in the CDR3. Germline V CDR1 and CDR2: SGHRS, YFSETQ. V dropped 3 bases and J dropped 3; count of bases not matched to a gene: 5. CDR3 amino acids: CASSSGGTSGYEQYF. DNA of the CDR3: TGCGCCAGCAGCTCCGGAGGGACTAGCGGCTACGAGCAGTACTTC.

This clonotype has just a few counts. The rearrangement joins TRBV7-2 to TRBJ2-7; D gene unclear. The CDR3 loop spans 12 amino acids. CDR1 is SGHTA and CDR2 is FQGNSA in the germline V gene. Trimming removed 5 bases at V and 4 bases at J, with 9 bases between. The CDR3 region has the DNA TGTGCCAGCAGCGAACAGATTTACGAGCAGTACTTC. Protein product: CASSEQIYEQYF.

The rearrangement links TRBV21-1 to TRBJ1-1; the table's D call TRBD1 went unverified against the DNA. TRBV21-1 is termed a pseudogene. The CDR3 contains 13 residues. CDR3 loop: CASKTGGHTEAFF. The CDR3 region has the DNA TGTGCCAGCAAGACAGGGGGCCACACTGAAGCTTTCTTT.

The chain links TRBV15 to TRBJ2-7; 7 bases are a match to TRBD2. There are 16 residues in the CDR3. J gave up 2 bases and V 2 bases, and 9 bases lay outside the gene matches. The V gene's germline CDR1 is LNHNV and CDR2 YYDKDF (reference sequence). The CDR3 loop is CATSRWAGDGPYEQYF. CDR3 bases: TGTGCCACCAGCAGATGGGCGGGGGACGGACCCTACGAGCAGTACTTC.

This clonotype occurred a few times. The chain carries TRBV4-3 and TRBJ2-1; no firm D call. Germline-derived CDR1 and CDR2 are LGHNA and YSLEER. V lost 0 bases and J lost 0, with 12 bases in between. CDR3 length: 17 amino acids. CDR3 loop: CASSQDYPGLSYNEQFF. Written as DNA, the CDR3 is TGCGCCAGCAGCCAAGATTATCCCGGGCTCTCCTACAATGAGCAGTTCTTC.

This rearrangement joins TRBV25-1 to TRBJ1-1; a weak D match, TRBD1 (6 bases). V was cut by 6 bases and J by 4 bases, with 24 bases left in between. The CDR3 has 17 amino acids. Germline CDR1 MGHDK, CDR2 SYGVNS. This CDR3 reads CASRSYDSGVGGTEAFF. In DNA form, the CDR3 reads TGTGCCAGCAGGAGCTACGACTCAGGGGTAGGAGGCACTGAAGCTTTCTTT.

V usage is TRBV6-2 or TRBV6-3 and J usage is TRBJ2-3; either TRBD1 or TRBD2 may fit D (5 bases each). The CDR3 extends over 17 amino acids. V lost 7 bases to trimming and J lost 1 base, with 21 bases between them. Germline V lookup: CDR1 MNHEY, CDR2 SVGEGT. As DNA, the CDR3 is TGTGCCAGCATTCCTCGGGGCCCCATTGGGGGCACAGATACGCAGTATTTT. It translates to CASIPRGPIGGTDTQYF.

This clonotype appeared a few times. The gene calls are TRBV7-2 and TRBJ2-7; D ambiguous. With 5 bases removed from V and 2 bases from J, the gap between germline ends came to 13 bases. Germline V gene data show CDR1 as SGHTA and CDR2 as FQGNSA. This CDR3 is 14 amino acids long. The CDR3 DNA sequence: TGTGCCAGCAGCGTCTCAACCGCTCCCTACGAGCAGTACTTC. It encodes CASSVSTAPYEQYF.

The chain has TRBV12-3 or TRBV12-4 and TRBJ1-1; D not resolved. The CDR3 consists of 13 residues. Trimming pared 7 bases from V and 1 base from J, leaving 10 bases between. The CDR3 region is CASKWTGNTEAFF. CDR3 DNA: TGTGCCAGCAAGTGGACTGGGAACACTGAAGCTTTCTTT.

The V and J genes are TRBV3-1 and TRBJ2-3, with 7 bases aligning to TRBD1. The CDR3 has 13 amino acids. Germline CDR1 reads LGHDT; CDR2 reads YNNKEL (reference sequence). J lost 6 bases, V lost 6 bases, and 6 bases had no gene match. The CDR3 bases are TGTGCCAGCAGATACAGGGGTACGGATACGCAGTATTTT. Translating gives CASRYRGTDTQYF.

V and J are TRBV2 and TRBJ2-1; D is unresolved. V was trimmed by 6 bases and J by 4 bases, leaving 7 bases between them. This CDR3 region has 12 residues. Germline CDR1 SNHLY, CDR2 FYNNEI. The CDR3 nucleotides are TGTGCCAGCAGGGTGGAGTACAATGAGCAGTTCTTC. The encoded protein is CASRVEYNEQFF.

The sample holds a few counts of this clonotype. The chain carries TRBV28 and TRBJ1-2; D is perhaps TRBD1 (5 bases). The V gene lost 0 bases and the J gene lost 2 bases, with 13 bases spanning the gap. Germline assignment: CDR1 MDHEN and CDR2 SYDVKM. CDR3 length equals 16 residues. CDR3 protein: CASSLWGFGDNYGYTF. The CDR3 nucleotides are TGTGCCAGCAGTTTATGGGGATTTGGGGACAACTATGGCTACACCTTC.

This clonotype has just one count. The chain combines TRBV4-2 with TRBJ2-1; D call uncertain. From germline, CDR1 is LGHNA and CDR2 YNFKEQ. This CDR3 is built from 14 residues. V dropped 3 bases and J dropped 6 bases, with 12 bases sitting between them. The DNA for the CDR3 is TGTGCCAGCAGCCATTCCGACGGAGCCAATGAGCAGTTCTTC. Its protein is CASSHSDGANEQFF.

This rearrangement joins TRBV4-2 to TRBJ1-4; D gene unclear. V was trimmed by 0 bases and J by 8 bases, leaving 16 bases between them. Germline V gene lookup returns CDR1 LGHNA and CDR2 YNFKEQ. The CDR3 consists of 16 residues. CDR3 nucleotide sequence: TGTGCCAGCAGCCAAGAGTGGGGATCACCGGAGGAAAAACTGTTTTTT. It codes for CASSQEWGSPEEKLFF.

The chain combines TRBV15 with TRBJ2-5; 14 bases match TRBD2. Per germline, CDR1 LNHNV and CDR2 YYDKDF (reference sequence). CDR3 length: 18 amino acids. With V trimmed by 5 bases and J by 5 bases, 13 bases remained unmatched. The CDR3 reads CATSSFGTRTSGRETQYF. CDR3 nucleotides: TGTGCCACCAGCTCGTTCGGTACACGGACTAGCGGGAGGGAGACCCAGTACTTC.

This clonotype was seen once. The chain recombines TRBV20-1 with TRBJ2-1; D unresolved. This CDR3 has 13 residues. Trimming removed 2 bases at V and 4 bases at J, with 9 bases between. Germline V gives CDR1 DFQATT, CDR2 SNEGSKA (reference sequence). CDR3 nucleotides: TGCAGTGCTAGAAAGGTAACTTACAATGAGCAGTTCTTC. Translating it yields CSARKVTYNEQFF.

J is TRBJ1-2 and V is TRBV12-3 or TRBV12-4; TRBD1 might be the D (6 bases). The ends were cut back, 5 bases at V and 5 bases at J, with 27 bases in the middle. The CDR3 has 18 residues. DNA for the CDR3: TGTGCCAGCAGTCCGATGAGACTCCAGGGGTTTGGTGCTTATGGCTACACCTTC. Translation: CASSPMRLQGFGAYGYTF.

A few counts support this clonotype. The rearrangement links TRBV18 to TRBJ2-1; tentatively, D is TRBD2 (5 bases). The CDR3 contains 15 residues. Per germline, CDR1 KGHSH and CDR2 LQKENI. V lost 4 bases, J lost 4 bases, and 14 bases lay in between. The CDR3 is CASSLSLSGYNEQFF. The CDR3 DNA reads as TGTGCCAGCTCACTGTCTCTTTCGGGGTACAATGAGCAGTTCTTC.

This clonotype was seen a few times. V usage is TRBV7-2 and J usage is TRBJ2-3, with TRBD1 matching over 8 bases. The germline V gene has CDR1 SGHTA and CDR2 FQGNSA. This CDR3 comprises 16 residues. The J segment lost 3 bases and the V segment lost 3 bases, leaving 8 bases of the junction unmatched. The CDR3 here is CASSFLDRGETDTQYF. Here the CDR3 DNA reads TGTGCCAGCAGCTTCCTCGACAGGGGCGAAACAGATACGCAGTATTTT.

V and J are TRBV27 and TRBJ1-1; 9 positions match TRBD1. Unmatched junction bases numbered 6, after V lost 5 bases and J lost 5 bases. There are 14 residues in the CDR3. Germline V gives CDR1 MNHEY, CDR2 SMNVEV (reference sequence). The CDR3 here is CASSTTGGRTEAFF. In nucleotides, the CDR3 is TGTGCCAGCAGTACGACAGGGGGGAGGACTGAAGCTTTCTTT.

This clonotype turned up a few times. CDR3 amino acids: CASSLGGSTQYF. The CDR3 nucleotides read TGTGCCAGCAGTTTGGGGGGGAGTACGCAGTATTTT. The chain joins TRBV12-3 or TRBV12-4 to TRBJ2-3; 7 positions agree with TRBD2. Germline trimming cut 3 bases from V and 8 bases from J; bases unmatched to any gene: 2. This CDR3 spans 12 amino acids.

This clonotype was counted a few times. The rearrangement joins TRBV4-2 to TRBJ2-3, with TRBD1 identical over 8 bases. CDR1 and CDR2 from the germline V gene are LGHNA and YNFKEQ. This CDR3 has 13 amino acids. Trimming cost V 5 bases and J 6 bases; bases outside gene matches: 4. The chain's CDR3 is CASSSRQGDTQYF. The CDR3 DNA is TGTGCCAGCAGCTCCCGACAGGGGGATACGCAGTATTTT.

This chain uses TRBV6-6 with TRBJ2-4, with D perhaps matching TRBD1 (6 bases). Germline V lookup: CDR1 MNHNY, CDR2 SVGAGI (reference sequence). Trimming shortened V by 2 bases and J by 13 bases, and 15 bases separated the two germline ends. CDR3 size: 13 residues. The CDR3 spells CASSYQDRSSQYF. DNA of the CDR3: TGTGCCAGCAGTTACCAAGACAGGTCGTCCCAGTACTTC.

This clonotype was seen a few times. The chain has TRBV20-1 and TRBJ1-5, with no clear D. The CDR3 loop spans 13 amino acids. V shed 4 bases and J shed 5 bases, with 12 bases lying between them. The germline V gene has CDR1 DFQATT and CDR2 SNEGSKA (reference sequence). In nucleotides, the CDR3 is TGCAGTGCTACCAGGAGTCACTATCAGCCCCAGCATTTT. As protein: CSATRSHYQPQHF.

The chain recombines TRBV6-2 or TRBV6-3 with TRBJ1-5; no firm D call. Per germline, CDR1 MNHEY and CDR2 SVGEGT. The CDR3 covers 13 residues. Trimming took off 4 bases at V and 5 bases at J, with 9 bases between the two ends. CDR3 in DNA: TGTGCCAGCAGTTTATACCTCTATCAGCCCCAGCATTTT. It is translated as CASSLYLYQPQHF.